This T cell receptor (beta chain) was recorded in a study of CD8+CD57+ T cells in acquired aplastic anemia. Turning to the study itself: Sorted CD4+ and CD8+ cells gave a mean 3.2 ug DNA, range about 0.19 to 27.4 ug.

Genomic DNA, serving as template, underwent TCR beta VDJ and CDR3 profiling. TCRdb re-derived calls from the reads in MiXCR, one entry per CDR3 protein. This repertoire shows just over 40,000 distinct CDR3 sequences, about 63% found once; its top ten account for roughly 65%. Patients chosen for sequencing had shown CD8+CD57+ cell expansion by flow cytometry. Patient blood was sampled before any therapy had been received. Germline V lookup: CDR1 MNHEY, CDR2 SVGAGI. With 4 bases removed from V and 1 base from J, the gap between germline ends came to 7 bases. This CDR3 has 13 residues. The sample taken for sequencing was sorted CD4+, CD8+, or CD8+CD57+ T cells (not recorded which) from PBMCs. The sequence was obtained from a human donor with aplastic anemia. The chain carries TRBV6-5 and TRBJ1-1; maybe TRBD1 (5 bases). CDR3 DNA sequence: TGTGCCAGCAGTTTTACAGGGAACACTGAAGCTTTCTTT. Amino acid sequence: CASSFTGNTEAFF.